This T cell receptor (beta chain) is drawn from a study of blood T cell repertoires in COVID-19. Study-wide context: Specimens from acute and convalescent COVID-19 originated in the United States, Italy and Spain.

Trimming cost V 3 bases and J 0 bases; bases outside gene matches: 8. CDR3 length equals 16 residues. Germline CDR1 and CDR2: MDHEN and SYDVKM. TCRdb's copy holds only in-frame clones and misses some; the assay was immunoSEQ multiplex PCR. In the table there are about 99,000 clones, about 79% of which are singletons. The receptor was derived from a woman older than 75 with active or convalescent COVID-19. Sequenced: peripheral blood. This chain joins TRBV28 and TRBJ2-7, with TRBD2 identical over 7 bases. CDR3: CASSFSLSGLSYEQYF. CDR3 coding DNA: TGTGCCAGCAGTTTTTCCCTTAGCGGGCTCTCCTACGAGCAGTACTTC.